Listed here are 30 T cell receptor beta chains from one sample, sequenced in a study of OX40 agonist ivuxolimab in advanced cancers. Sequenced by immunoSEQ multiplex PCR; TCRdb stores in-frame clones only, minus some. The sample carries about 110,000 clones, around 90% recorded once. The source was CD4+ or CD8+ T cells sorted from blood, collected in a trial of the OX40 agonist ivuxolimab. Receptors were obtained from an adult with an advanced solid tumor such as melanoma, head and neck, liver or kidney cancer.

The V gene is TRBV7-2, the J gene TRBJ2-7; D ambiguous. The CDR3 is 13 amino acids. Germline loops: CDR1 SGHTA, CDR2 FQGNSA. Trimming removed 2 bases from V and 4 bases from J, with 9 bases in between. As DNA, the CDR3 is TGTGCCAGCAGCTTAACTCAGGAATACGAGCAGTACTTC. As protein: CASSLTQEYEQYF.

The V and J genes are TRBV19 and TRBJ2-1; tentatively, D is TRBD2 (5 bases). CDR3 length: 13 amino acids. Germline values: CDR1 LNHDA, CDR2 SQIVND (reference sequence). Trimming shortened V by 1 base and J by 9 bases, and 10 bases separated the two germline ends. CDR3 in DNA: TGTGCCAGTAGTATAGGTGGGGAGTTTGAGCAGTTCTTC. This encodes CASSIGGEFEQFF.

The gene calls are TRBV7-9 and TRBJ2-7; possibly TRBD1 for D (5 bases). Trimming stripped 4 bases from V and 2 bases from J, with 15 bases between. The CDR3 sequence is 15 residues long. Germline V gene data show CDR1 as SEHNR and CDR2 as FQNEAQ (reference sequence). The CDR3 region has the DNA TGTGCCAGCAGCTCAACAGGTAATCGAGCCTACGAGCAGTACTTC. This encodes CASSSTGNRAYEQYF. Based on the CDR3 plus reference TRBV7-9 and TRBJ2-7, the full variable domain is DTGVSQNPRHKITKRGQNVTFRCDPISEHNRLYWYRQTLGQGPEFLTYFQNEAQLEKSRLLSDRFSAERPKGSFSTLEIQRTEQGDSAMYLCASSSTGNRAYEQYFGPGTRLTVT.

The CDR3 region is CASTQDTEAFF. In DNA form, the CDR3 reads TGCGCCAGCACACAAGACACTGAAGCTTTCTTT. The rearrangement uses TRBV5-1 and TRBJ1-1, with unresolved D. With 6 bases removed from V and 3 bases from J, the gap between germline ends came to 6 bases. Germline CDR1 SGHRS, CDR2 YFSETQ. This CDR3 contains 11 residues.

The V and J genes are TRBV28 and TRBJ1-1; 7 nucleotides match TRBD1. The V and J ends lost 4 bases and 11 bases, in that order; junction bases with no gene match: 10. Germline V gives CDR1 MDHEN, CDR2 SYDVKM. The CDR3 extends over 13 amino acids. The CDR3 nucleotides are TGTGCCAGCAGTTCCTCAGGGGGGGCCGGGGCTTTCTTT. It translates to CASSSSGGAGAFF. The whole variable domain, remainder taken from reference TRBV28 and TRBJ1-1, is DVKVTQSSRYLVKRTGEKVFLECVQDMDHENMFWYRQDPGLGLRLIYFSYDVKMKEKGDIPEGYSVSREKKERFSLILESASTNQTSMYLCASSSSGGAGAFFGQGTRLTVV.

CDR3 nucleotides: TGTGCCAGCAGTGCCTCTCAAGGGCAAGGCTACACCTTC. Encoded protein: CASSASQGQGYTF. The gene calls are TRBV6-4 and TRBJ1-2; no reliable D call. Germline V lookup: CDR1 MRHNA, CDR2 SNTAGT. The germline V and J ends were trimmed by 4 bases and 8 bases, with 14 bases remaining between them. The CDR3 contains 13 residues.

This clone was recorded once. The chain is built from TRBV10-3 and TRBJ1-1, with D maybe TRBD1 (6 bases). This CDR3 is 14 amino acids long. V was clipped by 10 bases and J by 4 bases, with 19 bases between them. Germline lookup yields CDR1 ENHRY and CDR2 SYGVKD. CDR3 loop: CATQTAMTGTEAFF. For the CDR3, the DNA is TGTGCCACCCAAACTGCCATGACAGGCACTGAAGCTTTCTTT.

This chain links TRBV9 with TRBJ2-5; no definite D call. The CDR3 runs 13 residues. With 0 bases removed from V and 2 bases from J, the gap between germline ends came to 5 bases. From germline, CDR1 is SGDLS and CDR2 YYNGEE. CDR3 nucleotides: TGTGCCAGCAGCGTAGAAGGTCAAGAGACCCAGTACTTC. Amino acid sequence: CASSVEGQETQYF.

The V call is TRBV18, the J call TRBJ2-4; possible D gene TRBD1, 6 bases. CDR1 and CDR2 from the germline V gene are KGHSH and LQKENI. Trimming shortened V by 5 bases and J by 5 bases, and 16 bases separated the two germline ends. The CDR3 is 15 amino acids. The CDR3 loop is CASSATTGIQNIQYF. The DNA of the CDR3 is TGTGCCAGCTCAGCGACTACAGGGATCCAAAACATTCAGTACTTC.

The V and J genes are TRBV28 and TRBJ1-4; D remains unclear. V was pared by 5 bases and J by 6 bases, with 16 bases between. Germline CDR1 is MDHEN and CDR2 is SYDVKM. The CDR3 covers 15 residues. The CDR3 sequence is CASSPRYSGYEKLFF. DNA of the CDR3: TGTGCCAGCAGTCCTCGCTATAGTGGGTATGAAAAACTGTTTTTT.

The chain employs TRBV9 and TRBJ2-7, with 9 bases that match TRBD1. Germline loops: CDR1 SGDLS, CDR2 YYNGEE. Losses at the gene ends were 4 bases for V and 5 bases for J; bases not matched to a gene: 7. The CDR3 runs 14 residues. This CDR3 reads CASSPRTGDDEQYF. The CDR3 nucleotides read TGTGCCAGCAGCCCTAGGACAGGGGACGACGAGCAGTACTTC. The variable domain in full, completed from reference TRBV9 and TRBJ2-7, reads DSGVTQTPKHLITATGQRVTLRCSPRSGDLSVYWYQQSLDQGLQFLIQYYNGEERAKGNILERFSAQQFPDLHSELNLSSLELGDSALYFCASSPRTGDDEQYFGPGTRLTVT.

The chain carries TRBV27 and TRBJ2-1; 9 bases align to TRBD2. J lost 5 bases, V lost 1 base, and 6 bases had no gene match. Germline V lookup: CDR1 MNHEY, CDR2 SMNVEV (reference sequence). This CDR3 has 16 residues. CDR3 bases: TGTGCCAGCAGTTTATACCAGGCGGGGGGGAACAATGAGCAGTTCTTC. It yields the protein CASSLYQAGGNNEQFF.

The rearrangement uses TRBV11-3 and TRBJ1-1; a possible D gene is TRBD1 (5 bases). Trimming cost V 5 bases and J 1 base, with 8 bases left between them. The CDR3 contains 13 residues. Per the germline V gene, CDR1 is SGHNT and CDR2 is YENEEA. The CDR3 is CASSLRGNTEAFF. CDR3 nucleotide sequence: TGTGCCAGCAGCCTAAGGGGGAACACTGAAGCTTTCTTT.

The chain employs TRBV6-1 and TRBJ2-4; D tentatively fits TRBD1 or TRBD2 (5 bases each). This CDR3 has 11 amino acids. V lost 6 bases and J lost 11, with 11 bases in between. Germline CDR1 MNHNS, CDR2 SASEGT. The CDR3 region is CASRRDGFQYF. The CDR3 DNA reads TGTGCCAGCAGAAGGGACGGCTTTCAGTACTTC.

This chain uses TRBV27 with TRBJ1-1, with unresolved D. Germline V gene data show CDR1 as MNHEY and CDR2 as SMNVEV (reference sequence). Trimming removed 0 bases at V and 1 base at J, with 12 bases between. The CDR3 length is 16 residues. The CDR3 nucleotides are TGTGCCAGCAGTTTATCCTTCAGTCTTTGGAACACTGAAGCTTTCTTT. Translated: CASSLSFSLWNTEAFF.

V and J are TRBV4-2 and TRBJ2-5; 8 nucleotides line up with TRBD1. This CDR3 region has 18 residues. V dropped 0 bases and J dropped 2; count of bases not matched to a gene: 11. Germline-derived CDR1 and CDR2 are LGHNA and YNFKEQ. The CDR3 is CASSQESRQGPLQETQYF. As DNA, the CDR3 is TGTGCCAGCAGCCAAGAATCGAGACAGGGGCCTTTACAAGAGACCCAGTACTTC.

This clone was counted a single time. The rearrangement joins TRBV10-3 to TRBJ1-3, with 8 positions matching TRBD1. The CDR3 loop spans 14 amino acids. Per the germline V gene, CDR1 is ENHRY and CDR2 is SYGVKD. The ends lost 10 bases at V and 1 base at J; junction bases unmatched: 6. The CDR3 DNA reads as TGTGCCAATTCCCGGGACAGGTCTGGAAACACCATATATTTT. Protein: CANSRDRSGNTIYF.

The CDR3 loop reads CASSQDGSSHGYTF. Here the CDR3 DNA reads TGTGCCAGCAGCCAAGACGGCTCCTCTCATGGCTACACCTTC. The V gene is TRBV4-2, the J gene TRBJ1-2; no firm D call. The ends were cut back, 0 bases at V and 6 bases at J, with 11 bases in the middle. This CDR3 has 14 amino acids. Germline CDR1 LGHNA, CDR2 YNFKEQ.

V usage is TRBV10-3 and J usage is TRBJ2-3, with TRBD2 matching over 12 bases. Germline V gene lookup returns CDR1 ENHRY and CDR2 SYGVKD. The V segment lost 6 bases and the J segment 2 bases; nucleotides outside the gene matches: 12. The CDR3 has 18 residues. The CDR3, as DNA: TGTGCCATCAGACCGACTAGCGGGAGCTCCCCCCTCACAGATACGCAGTATTTT. As protein: CAIRPTSGSSPLTDTQYF.

This chain links TRBV7-8 with TRBJ1-1, with 9 bases identical to TRBD1. Germline CDR1 reads SGHVS; CDR2 reads FQNEAQ. The CDR3 length is 15 residues. J lost 5 bases, V lost 5 bases, and 9 bases had no gene match. Written as DNA, the CDR3 is TGTGCCAGCAGCCGGGGGACAGGGAGGGCTACTGAAGCTTTCTTT. Translating gives CASSRGTGRATEAFF.

The V gene is TRBV21-1, the J gene TRBJ1-4. TRBV21-1 is deemed a pseudogene. The CDR3 is 14 amino acids. CDR3 nucleotide sequence: TGTGCCAGCAGCAACAGTGGGAAGAATGAAAAACTGTTTTTT. Amino acids: CASSNSGKNEKLFF.

The rearrangement joins TRBV2 to TRBJ2-5; the D is unclear. V lost 8 bases and J 5 bases, leaving 15 bases between the germline ends. Germline V gene data show CDR1 as SNHLY and CDR2 as FYNNEI. There are 13 residues in the CDR3. The DNA for the CDR3 is TGTGCCAGCGCTTTCATGATGAGGGAGACCCAGTACTTC. Protein sequence: CASAFMMRETQYF.

The chain uses TRBV10-3 and TRBJ1-4; a weak D match, TRBD1 (5 bases). This CDR3 has 15 amino acids. In germline, CDR1 is ENHRY, CDR2 SYGVKD. Trimming stripped 5 bases from V and 4 bases from J, with 14 bases between. The CDR3 loop is CAISTSGEFNEKLFF. The DNA of the CDR3 is TGTGCCATCAGTACATCGGGGGAATTTAATGAAAAACTGTTTTTT.

This clone occurred once. In the same sample, other DNA sequences code for this CDR3. CDR3 residues: CASSYSRDYGYTF. CDR3 in DNA: TGTGCCAGCAGTTACTCACGAGACTATGGCTACACCTTC. The genes are TRBV6-6 and TRBJ1-2; no clear D gene. Germline V gene lookup returns CDR1 MNHNY and CDR2 SVGAGI (reference sequence). With 0 bases removed from V and 3 bases from J, the gap between germline ends came to 5 bases. The CDR3 loop spans 13 amino acids.

This clone was seen more than once but under ten times. This sequence joins TRBV5-4 and TRBJ1-1; D is possibly TRBD1 (6 bases). Germline V gives CDR1 SGHNT, CDR2 YYREEE (reference sequence). V was shortened by 2 bases and J by 2 bases, with 10 bases between the two germline ends. The CDR3 loop spans 14 amino acids. This chain's CDR3 is CASSLQGVNTEAFF. The CDR3 nucleotides read TGTGCCAGCAGCTTACAGGGAGTAAACACTGAAGCTTTCTTT.

The genes are TRBV6-1 and TRBJ1-2; TRBD1 is a possible D gene (5 bases). The CDR3 length is 16 residues. Trimming stripped 1 base from V and 4 bases from J, with 16 bases between. The V gene's germline CDR1 is MNHNS and CDR2 SASEGT. CDR3 residues: CASSEEAWERGYGYTF. In DNA, the CDR3 is TGTGCCAGCAGTGAAGAGGCATGGGAAAGGGGCTATGGCTACACCTTC.

CDR3 nucleotides: TGTGCCAGCAGCGAGTCAGGACTAGCGGGAGCAGATACGCAGTATTTT. It yields the protein CASSESGLAGADTQYF. The chain is built from TRBV9 and TRBJ2-3, with 13 bases identical to TRBD2. The CDR3 has 16 amino acids. The V gene's germline CDR1 is SGDLS and CDR2 YYNGEE. With 3 bases clipped from V and 4 bases from J, the junction kept 5 bases outside the gene matches.

This chain uses TRBV20-1 with TRBJ2-5; D gene unclear. The germline V gene has CDR1 DFQATT and CDR2 SNEGSKA (reference sequence). Trimming took off 7 bases at V and 2 bases at J, with 8 bases between the two ends. This CDR3 is 11 amino acids long. The CDR3 spells CSDEVQETQYF. DNA for the CDR3: TGCAGTGATGAGGTTCAAGAGACCCAGTACTTC.

In its sample, this clone was seen once. The chain uses TRBV27 and TRBJ2-7; D is unclear. The ends were cut back, 1 base at V and 3 bases at J, with 7 bases in the middle. Germline loops: CDR1 MNHEY, CDR2 SMNVEV (reference sequence). This CDR3 is 13 amino acids long. The CDR3 region is CASSLFADYEQYF. The CDR3 nucleotides read TGTGCCAGCAGTTTATTCGCTGACTACGAGCAGTACTTC.

The sample holds one count of this clone. The rearrangement links TRBV28 to TRBJ2-2, with a weak D call TRBD2 (5 bases). The V end was cut by 1 base, the J end by 0 bases, with 15 bases between. Germline-derived CDR1 and CDR2 are MDHEN and SYDVKM. There are 18 residues in the CDR3. As DNA, the CDR3 is TGTGCCAGCAGTTTATTCGGACTGAGAGACACGAACACCGGGGAGCTGTTTTTT. This gives the protein CASSLFGLRDTNTGELFF.